These 16 T cell receptor beta chains originate from one sample sequenced in a study of human T cells and chemical hapten exposure (dated by TCRdb to about 2021). The time point label corresponds to: patch test 1, 2 weeks after DPC sensitization. This sample's treatment or condition label indicates: therapeutic diphenylcyclopropenone sensitization with weekly scalp DPC. The library was built by means of RACE. Sequenced on a NextSeq 500. The public reads were run again by TCRdb, first through fastp at Q25 and then through MiXCR, and only productive beta chains were kept. Duplicate CDR3 protein sequences are folded into a single record with the most common DNA and genes. Present in this sample are just under 350,000 distinct CDR3 sequences, approximately 6.3% of which were seen just once. Roughly 7.9% of the sample comes from the top ten. Here the sequenced sample was whole blood, taken in connection with sensitization to the hapten diphenylcyclopropenone (DPC). The origin of the receptors is a woman under 30 with alopecia areata. Some clones in this sample may be carry-over from other donors' samples.

The V gene is TRBV20-1, the J gene TRBJ2-1; tentatively, D is TRBD2 (7 bases). The CDR3 spans 14 residues. CDR1 is DFQATT and CDR2 is SNEGSKA in the germline V gene (reference sequence). The ends were cut back, 5 bases at V and 2 bases at J, with 13 bases in the middle. The CDR3 bases are TGCAGTGCTTTTGGGGGGGCGACCTACAATGAGCAGTTCTTC. This translates into CSAFGGATYNEQFF.

This clonotype was recorded many times. V gene TRBV9 combines with J gene TRBJ1-5, with 9 bases lining up with TRBD1. The ends lost 3 bases at V and 7 bases at J; junction bases unmatched: 8. CDR3 length: 15 amino acids. Germline lookup yields CDR1 SGDLS and CDR2 YYNGEE. The CDR3 reads CASSETGGLGQPQHF. The CDR3 region has the DNA TGTGCCAGCAGCGAAACAGGGGGCTTGGGGCAGCCCCAGCATTTT.

The table lists this clonotype with a few counts. The genes are TRBV20-1 and TRBJ2-1, with D possibly TRBD1 on 5 matching bases. V was pared by 6 bases and J by 3 bases, with 18 bases between. CDR1 is DFQATT, CDR2 SNEGSKA, per germline (reference sequence). The CDR3 totals 15 residues. Written as DNA, the CDR3 is TGCAGTGCCAGGGCCGGTTCCTTGGGCTACAATGAGCAGTTCTTC. As protein: CSARAGSLGYNEQFF.

The sample holds many counts of this clonotype. The chain recombines TRBV6-5 with TRBJ1-2; D unclear. Trimming stripped 6 bases from V and 4 bases from J, with 12 bases between. The CDR3 loop spans 13 amino acids. The V gene's germline CDR1 is MNHEY and CDR2 SVGAGI. This CDR3 is CASRRTTTYGYTF. DNA for the CDR3: TGTGCCAGCAGGCGGACCACTACCTATGGCTACACCTTC.

J is TRBJ2-5 and V is TRBV5-1; 10 nucleotides align to TRBD2. Looked up from germline, CDR1 is SGHRS and CDR2 is YFSETQ. Trimming removed 1 base from V and 5 bases from J; junction bases left unmatched: 2. CDR3 length: 14 residues. The CDR3 reads CASSLPSGGETQYF. Written as DNA, the CDR3 is TGCGCCAGCAGCTTGCCTAGCGGGGGTGAGACCCAGTACTTC.

This clonotype was found many times. The chain is built from TRBV7-8 and TRBJ2-3; TRBD2 matches 8 bases. Per germline, CDR1 SGHVS and CDR2 FQNEAQ. The V segment lost 2 bases and the J segment 0 bases; nucleotides outside the gene matches: 7. The CDR3 is made up of 17 amino acids. The CDR3 sequence: CASSLFGSGESTDTQYF. For the CDR3, the DNA is TGTGCCAGCAGCTTATTCGGTAGCGGGGAGAGCACAGATACGCAGTATTTT.

On this clonotype: One junction end does not reproduce the germline sequence, and a read error may be involved. J is TRBJ2-1 and V is TRBV4-3, with 11 bases identical to TRBD2. The germline V gene has CDR1 LGHNA and CDR2 YSLEER. The CDR3 spans 13 residues. CDR3 sequence: CASSQSLAGGSLF. CDR3 sequence (DNA): TGCGCCAGCAGCCAGAGCCTAGCGGGGGGTAGTCTCTTC.

This clonotype was counted only a few times. The CDR3 DNA follows: TGTGCCAGCAGCCAAGACAAGGGGACAACTAATGAAAAACTGTTTTTT. Amino acids: CASSQDKGTTNEKLFF. V is TRBV3-1 and J is TRBJ1-4; maybe TRBD1 (5 bases). The germline gives CDR1 LGHDT, CDR2 YNNKEL (reference sequence). The germline V and J ends were trimmed by 0 bases and 0 bases, with 8 bases remaining between them. The CDR3 loop spans 16 amino acids.

The chain combines TRBV4-3 with TRBJ2-1; 8 nucleotides agree with TRBD2. The CDR3 sequence is 16 residues long. Germline CDR1 LGHNA, CDR2 YSLEER. J was trimmed by 7 bases and V by 0 bases; bases with no gene match: 8. The DNA of the CDR3 is TGCGCCAGCAGCCAAGATGGGAGCGGGGGAGGGAATGAGCAGTTCTTC. Its protein product is CASSQDGSGGGNEQFF.

The gene calls are TRBV5-1 and TRBJ2-1; the D is unclear. Germline V gene lookup returns CDR1 SGHRS and CDR2 YFSETQ. The CDR3 is 14 residues long. V was trimmed by 0 bases and J by 5 bases, leaving 9 bases between them. CDR3 in amino acids: CASSLARVNNEQFF. CDR3 coding DNA: TGCGCCAGCAGCTTGGCCCGGGTTAACAATGAGCAGTTCTTC.

This clonotype was detected a few times. The rearrangement uses TRBV12-3 or TRBV12-4 and TRBJ1-2, with TRBD1 identical over 7 bases. The CDR3 sequence is 14 residues long. The J segment lost 5 bases and the V segment lost 7 bases, leaving 10 bases of the junction unmatched. Here the CDR3 reads CASTLDRAQYGYTF. The CDR3 nucleotides read TGTGCCAGCACCCTAGACAGGGCCCAGTATGGCTACACCTTC.

The CDR3 DNA reads as TGCGCCAGCAGCCAAGAAATGGAGAACACTGAAGCTTTCTTT. This translates into CASSQEMENTEAFF. The chain has TRBV4-1 and TRBJ1-1; D gene ambiguous. The V and J ends lost 0 bases and 1 base respectively, with 6 bases between them. The CDR3 contains 14 residues. In germline, CDR1 is MGHRA, CDR2 YSYEKL.

This chain joins TRBV5-1 and TRBJ2-1; the match to TRBD2 covers 11 bases. This CDR3 has 13 residues. Trimming removed 4 bases from V and 13 bases from J; junction bases left unmatched: 7. Germline V gene data show CDR1 as SGHRS and CDR2 as YFSETQ. The CDR3 here is CASSQRLAGRQFF. CDR3 coding DNA: TGCGCCAGCAGCCAAAGACTAGCGGGGCGTCAGTTCTTC.

This clonotype was seen a handful of times. The rearrangement joins TRBV6-2 or TRBV6-3 to TRBJ2-7; TRBD1 agrees at 9 bases. Germline values: CDR1 MNHEY, CDR2 SVGEGT. V shed 4 bases, J shed 6 bases, and the junction held 10 bases outside the gene matches. The CDR3 is 15 amino acids. CDR3 in amino acids: CASSSRTGDSVEQYF. In DNA, the CDR3 is TGTGCCAGCAGTTCACGGACAGGGGACTCTGTCGAGCAGTACTTC.

V and J are TRBV19 and TRBJ2-7, with 8 bases that match TRBD2. The ends lost 4 bases at V and 4 bases at J; junction bases unmatched: 12. The germline V gene has CDR1 LNHDA and CDR2 SQIVND (reference sequence). CDR3 size: 16 residues. The CDR3 here is CASSTSSFGGAYEQYF. CDR3 bases: TGTGCCAGTAGTACCTCCTCGTTCGGGGGGGCTTACGAGCAGTACTTC.

The V and J genes are TRBV12-3 or TRBV12-4 and TRBJ1-2, with TRBD1 matching over 11 bases. The CDR3 length is 15 residues. Losses at the gene ends were 5 bases for V and 1 base for J; bases not matched to a gene: 3. The CDR3 bases are TGTGCCAGCAGTACCGGGACAGGGGGTAACTATGGCTACACCTTC. It yields the protein CASSTGTGGNYGYTF.